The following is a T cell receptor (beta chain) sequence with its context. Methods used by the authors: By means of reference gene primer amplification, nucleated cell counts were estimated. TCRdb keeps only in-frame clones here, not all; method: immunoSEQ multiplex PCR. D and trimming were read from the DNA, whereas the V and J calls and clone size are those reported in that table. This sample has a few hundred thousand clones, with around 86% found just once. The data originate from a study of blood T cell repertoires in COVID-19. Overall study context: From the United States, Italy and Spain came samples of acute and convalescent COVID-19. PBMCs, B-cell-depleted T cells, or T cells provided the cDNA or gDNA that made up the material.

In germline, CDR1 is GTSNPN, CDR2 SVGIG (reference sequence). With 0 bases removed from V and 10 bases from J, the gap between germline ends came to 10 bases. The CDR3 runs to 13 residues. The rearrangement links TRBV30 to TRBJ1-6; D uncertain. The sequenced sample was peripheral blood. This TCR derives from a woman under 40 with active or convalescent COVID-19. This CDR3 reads CAWSVRSVSPLHF. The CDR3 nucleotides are TGTGCCTGGAGTGTGAGGTCTGTCTCACCCCTCCACTTT.